This is a list of T cell receptor beta chains from one sample in a study of OX40 agonist ivuxolimab in advanced cancers. Using immunoSEQ multiplex PCR, the repertoire was profiled, and TCRdb retains in-frame clones only, with some absent. This sample yields 70,000 to 85,000 clones, of which roughly 94% are seen a single time; 9.5% to 12% belongs to the top ten. Sequencing used CD4+ or CD8+ T cells sorted from blood, obtained in a trial of the OX40 agonist ivuxolimab. The receptors derive from an adult with an advanced solid tumor such as melanoma, head and neck, liver or kidney cancer. Both conserved end residues are part of each CDR3. The order of the fields is J gene, clone size, D gene, V gene, CDR3 protein, CDR3 DNA. A D gene is named only where the DNA matches it firmly. Size is stated for part of the rows, as once, few or many counts, or as a class when the clone is expanded.

>TRBJ1-2|NA|NA|TRBV9
CASSVGPGPGDGYTF
TGTGCCAGCAGCGTAGGTCCGGGACCGGGAGATGGCTACACCTTC
>TRBJ2-1|NA|TRBD2|TRBV5-6
CASSLGARAGYNEQFF
TGTGCCAGCAGCTTGGGTGCGCGAGCGGGGTACAATGAGCAGTTCTTC
>TRBJ1-1|NA|NA|TRBV14
CASSQEEEQPLNTEAFF
TGTGCCAGCAGCCAAGAGGAGGAACAACCCCTGAACACTGAAGCTTTCTTT
>TRBJ1-2|NA|TRBD1|TRBV28
CASYRGTFDGYTF
TGTGCCAGCTACAGGGGGACGTTCGATGGCTACACCTTC
>TRBJ2-7|NA|NA|TRBV27
CASSFGTIYEQYF
TGTGCCAGCAGTTTCGGGACCATCTACGAGCAGTACTTC
>TRBJ1-2|once|TRBD1|TRBV7-2
CASSLAGTGIRYGYTF
TGTGCCAGCAGCTTAGCTGGGACAGGCATCCGCTATGGCTACACCTTC
>TRBJ1-1|NA|NA|TRBV6-5
CASSDLTGRVAFF
TGTGCCAGCAGTGATCTCACCGGCAGGGTGGCTTTCTTT
>TRBJ1-4|NA|TRBD1|TRBV6-5
CASRGTGANEKLFF
TGTGCCAGCAGGGGGACAGGGGCTAATGAAAAACTGTTTTTT
>TRBJ2-5|once|TRBD1|TRBV9
CASSVMTGGGETQYF
TGTGCCAGCAGCGTAATGACAGGGGGCGGAGAGACCCAGTACTTC
>TRBJ2-1|NA|NA|TRBV7-9
CASSPAKGHVNEQFF
TGTGCCAGCAGCCCCGCGAAAGGCCACGTCAATGAGCAGTTCTTC
>TRBJ1-1|NA|NA|TRBV9
CASSVVQGGTEAFF
TGTGCCAGCAGCGTAGTTCAGGGCGGCACTGAAGCTTTCTTT
>TRBJ1-1|few|NA|TRBV7-9
CASSPRGSGTEAFF
TGTGCCAGCAGCCCCCGCGGGAGTGGTACTGAAGCTTTCTTT
>TRBJ2-5|NA|NA|TRBV4-2
CASSPDLGRETQYF
TGTGCCAGCAGCCCCGACCTGGGGCGCGAGACCCAGTACTTC
>TRBJ1-2|NA|NA|TRBV5-6
CASSFGSDYGYTF
TGTGCCAGCAGCTTTGGCTCTGACTATGGCTACACCTTC
>TRBJ2-6|NA|TRBD1|TRBV19
CASSTGTGGNGASGANVLTF
TGTGCCAGTAGTACCGGGACAGGGGGCAATGGAGCATCTGGGGCCAACGTCCTGACTTTC
>TRBJ2-7|once|NA|TRBV9
CASSVDSRLYEQYF
TGTGCCAGCAGCGTAGATAGCCGCCTCTACGAGCAGTACTTC
>TRBJ1-4|NA|NA|TRBV20-1
CSARGTGDMIF
TGCAGTGCTAGAGGGACGGGGGATATGATTTTT
>TRBJ2-7|NA|NA|TRBV11-2
CASSLDPRGLYLGAYEQYF
TGTGCCAGCAGCTTAGACCCGCGGGGGCTCTACCTAGGAGCCTACGAGCAGTACTTC
>TRBJ2-1|NA|NA|TRBV2
CASSEYRQPRAYNEQFF
TGTGCCAGCAGTGAATACCGACAGCCTCGAGCCTACAATGAGCAGTTCTTC
>TRBJ2-1|NA|TRBD2|TRBV7-8
CASSILAGGVTSYNEQFF
TGTGCCAGCAGCATACTAGCGGGAGGGGTCACGTCCTACAATGAGCAGTTCTTC
>TRBJ2-5|once|TRBD2|TRBV19
CASSIRLAGGKTQYF
TGTGCCAGTAGTATTAGACTAGCGGGAGGAAAGACCCAGTACTTC
>TRBJ1-1|NA|NA|TRBV27
CASSLAMNTEAFF
TGTGCCAGCAGTTTAGCCATGAACACTGAAGCTTTCTTT
>TRBJ2-3|few|NA|TRBV30
CAWSFLETDTQYF
TGTGCCTGGAGTTTTCTAGAGACAGATACGCAGTATTTT
>TRBJ1-2|once|NA|TRBV30
CAWGQSNYGYTF
TGTGCCTGGGGACAGTCTAACTATGGCTACACCTTC
>TRBJ2-2|NA|TRBD1|TRBV6-5
CASSYWTGAGELFF
TGTGCCAGCAGTTATTGGACAGGGGCCGGGGAGCTGTTTTTT
>TRBJ1-1|NA|NA|TRBV30
CAAPGPGRSTEAFF
TGTGCCGCCCCCGGCCCGGGACGGTCCACTGAAGCTTTCTTT
>TRBJ2-5|NA|TRBD2|TRBV7-2
CASSLYPGLAGETQYF
TGTGCCAGCAGCTTGTACCCGGGACTAGCGGGAGAGACCCAGTACTTC
>TRBJ2-7|NA|TRBD2|TRBV5-6
CASTRGDGTYEQYF
TGTGCCAGCACCCGGGGGGACGGCACCTACGAGCAGTACTTC
>TRBJ2-5|NA|NA|TRBV7-2
CASSLLIGRGTGETQYF
TGTGCCAGCAGCCTACTAATCGGGAGAGGGACGGGAGAGACCCAGTACTTC
>TRBJ2-7|NA|TRBD2|TRBV27
CASRLAGSYEQYF
TGTGCCAGCAGACTAGCGGGTTCCTACGAGCAGTACTTC
>TRBJ2-7|NA|NA|TRBV11-3
CASSLGGSYEQYF
TGTGCCAGCAGCTTAGGGGGCTCCTACGAGCAGTACTTC
>TRBJ2-7|NA|NA|TRBV12-5
CASHGMDYEQYF
TGTGCTAGCCACGGGATGGACTACGAGCAGTACTTC